This is a list of T cell receptor beta chains from one sample in a study of shared clonotypes between healthy human individuals. Sequenced by immunoSEQ multiplex PCR; TCRdb stores in-frame clones only, minus some. This sample has about 2 million clones; about 95% occur once, and the top ten carry under 1.5%. What was sequenced was naive CD8+ T cells sorted from blood. The receptors originated from a man between 18 and 29 years old in good health. Each CDR3 is given with its conserved first and last residue. Fields, in order: clone size, J gene, V gene, D gene, CDR3 protein, CDR3 DNA. The D gene is left open where the match is weak. Rows give clone size only sometimes, using once, few, many, or a class for an expanded clone.

abundance: -
j_gene: TRBJ2-2
v_gene: TRBV29-1
d_gene: -
CDR3aa: CSVEDRGSTGELFF
CDR3nt: TGCAGCGTTGAAGATCGTGGGAGCACCGGGGAGCTGTTTTTT

abundance: -
j_gene: TRBJ1-1
v_gene: TRBV28
d_gene: -
CDR3aa: CASSPLEEGVDTEAFF
CDR3nt: TGTGCCAGCAGTCCCCTTGAGGAGGGGGTGGACACTGAAGCTTTCTTT

abundance: -
j_gene: TRBJ2-1
v_gene: TRBV4-3
d_gene: TRBD2
CDR3aa: CASSQGGGSSYNEQFF
CDR3nt: TGCGCCAGCAGCCAAGGAGGCGGGAGCTCCTACAATGAGCAGTTCTTC

abundance: -
j_gene: TRBJ2-7
v_gene: TRBV4-1
d_gene: -
CDR3aa: CASSLEGGTYEQYF
CDR3nt: TGCGCCAGCAGCCTCGAGGGGGGCACCTACGAGCAGTACTTC

abundance: -
j_gene: TRBJ2-1
v_gene: TRBV5-4
d_gene: -
CDR3aa: CASSLGQMKQFF
CDR3nt: TGTGCCAGCAGCTTAGGCCAGATGAAGCAGTTCTTC

abundance: once
j_gene: TRBJ1-1
v_gene: TRBV7-6
d_gene: -
CDR3aa: CASSLTLGEFQGEAFF
CDR3nt: TGTGCCAGCAGCCTAACACTTGGAGAGTTTCAAGGTGAAGCTTTCTTT

abundance: -
j_gene: TRBJ2-7
v_gene: TRBV11-2
d_gene: TRBD1
CDR3aa: CASSFRDRGYEQYF
CDR3nt: TGTGCCAGCAGCTTCCGGGACAGGGGCTACGAGCAGTACTTC

abundance: once
j_gene: TRBJ2-7
v_gene: TRBV6-1
d_gene: -
CDR3aa: CASSEDPRQVSYEQYF
CDR3nt: TGTGCCAGCAGTGAAGATCCCCGTCAGGTCTCCTACGAGCAGTACTTC

abundance: -
j_gene: TRBJ1-1
v_gene: TRBV6-1
d_gene: -
CDR3aa: CASREVGYKAFF
CDR3nt: TGTGCCAGCAGGGAGGTAGGGTATAAAGCTTTCTTT

abundance: -
j_gene: TRBJ2-1
v_gene: TRBV5-1
d_gene: -
CDR3aa: CASSLKGLEQFF
CDR3nt: TGCGCCAGCAGCTTGAAAGGGTTAGAGCAGTTCTTC

abundance: -
j_gene: TRBJ2-7
v_gene: TRBV7-9
d_gene: TRBD2
CDR3aa: CASSISASGSYEQYF
CDR3nt: TGTGCCAGCAGCATTAGTGCTAGCGGGAGCTACGAGCAGTACTTC

abundance: -
j_gene: TRBJ2-7
v_gene: TRBV9
d_gene: TRBD1
CDR3aa: CASSVGTGPYEQYF
CDR3nt: TGTGCCAGCAGCGTCGGGACAGGCCCCTACGAGCAGTACTTC

abundance: -
j_gene: TRBJ2-1
v_gene: TRBV5-6
d_gene: TRBD1
CDR3aa: CASSWGTGEQFF
CDR3nt: TGTGCCAGCAGCTGGGGGACAGGTGAGCAGTTCTTC

abundance: -
j_gene: TRBJ2-3
v_gene: TRBV4-1
d_gene: -
CDR3aa: CASAGASDTQYF
CDR3nt: TGCGCCAGCGCAGGGGCGTCAGATACGCAGTATTTT

abundance: -
j_gene: TRBJ2-1
v_gene: TRBV4-1
d_gene: TRBD2
CDR3aa: CASSQITSGPYNEQFF
CDR3nt: TGCGCCAGCAGCCAGATTACTAGCGGACCCTACAATGAGCAGTTCTTC

abundance: -
j_gene: TRBJ1-1
v_gene: TRBV19
d_gene: -
CDR3aa: CASTWGLTTDTEAFF
CDR3nt: TGTGCCAGCACTTGGGGGTTAACGACGGACACTGAAGCTTTCTTT

abundance: once
j_gene: TRBJ2-5
v_gene: TRBV28
d_gene: -
CDR3aa: CASSSGTWETQYF
CDR3nt: TGTGCCAGCAGCTCGGGGACATGGGAGACCCAGTACTTC

abundance: -
j_gene: TRBJ2-1
v_gene: TRBV9
d_gene: -
CDR3aa: CASSVEAAQPVNEQFF
CDR3nt: TGTGCCAGCAGCGTAGAAGCCGCCCAGCCCGTGAATGAGCAGTTCTTC

abundance: -
j_gene: TRBJ1-2
v_gene: TRBV7-9
d_gene: -
CDR3aa: CASSLEGRGPGYTF
CDR3nt: TGTGCCAGCAGCTTAGAGGGGAGAGGCCCCGGCTACACCTTC